This TCR beta chain is drawn from a study of post-analysis software for immune sequencing data. Study at large: Disease trajectories encompassed relapsing-remitting, secondary progressive and progressive-relapsing multiple sclerosis.

The CDR3 spans 11 residues. Germline CDR1 and CDR2: SEHNR and FQNEAQ (reference sequence). Trimming stripped 3 bases from V and 9 bases from J, with 6 bases between. About this clonotype: Its antigen remains unidentified.

Study conclusions and caveats: A few TRBV segments, TRBV5-6, TRBV5-1 and TRBV20-1 among them, were found more frequent in patients than controls.

The TCR beta cDNA libraries carried unique molecular identifiers. TCRdb independently ran MiXCR on the PCR reads; one entry per CDR3 protein. Of about 620,000 distinct CDR3 sequences in the sample, around 40% were seen once. This TCR was recovered from a girl under 18 with multiple sclerosis. This chain links TRBV7-9 with TRBJ2-1; D unclear. Sequenced sample: blood. The CDR3 DNA reads TGTGCCAGCAGCTTTGGGTTTGAGCAGTTCTTC. It translates to CASSFGFEQFF.